This entry concerns a single TCR beta chain. TCRdb reprocessed the PCR reads with MiXCR, giving one entry per CDR3 protein. The sample shows tens of thousands of distinct CDR3 sequences, 51% of them seen only once. This record belongs to a study of CDR3 diversity in severe acne. CDR1 is SGHRS, CDR2 YFSETQ, per germline. V was clipped by 0 bases and J by 0 bases, with 13 bases between them. The CDR3 extends over 18 amino acids. The sequenced sample was blood. This chain connects TRBV5-1 to TRBJ2-6; D unclear. This clonotype was obtained from a male donor in good health, without acne. Here the CDR3 reads CASSLAAPVNSGANVLTF. CDR3 in DNA: TGCGCCAGCAGCTTGGCGGCGCCCGTTAACTCTGGGGCCAACGTCCTGACTTTC.